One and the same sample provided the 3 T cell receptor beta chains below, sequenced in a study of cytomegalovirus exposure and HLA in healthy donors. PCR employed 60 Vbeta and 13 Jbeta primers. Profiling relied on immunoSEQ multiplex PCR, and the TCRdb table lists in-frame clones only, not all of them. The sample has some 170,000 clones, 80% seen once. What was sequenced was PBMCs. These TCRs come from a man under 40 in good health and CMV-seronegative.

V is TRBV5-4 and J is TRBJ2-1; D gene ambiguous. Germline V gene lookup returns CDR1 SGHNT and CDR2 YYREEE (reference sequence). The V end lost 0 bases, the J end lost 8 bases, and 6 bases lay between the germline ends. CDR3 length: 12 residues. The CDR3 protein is CASSLGGDEQFF. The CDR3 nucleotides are TGTGCCAGCAGCTTGGGAGGTGATGAGCAGTTCTTC.

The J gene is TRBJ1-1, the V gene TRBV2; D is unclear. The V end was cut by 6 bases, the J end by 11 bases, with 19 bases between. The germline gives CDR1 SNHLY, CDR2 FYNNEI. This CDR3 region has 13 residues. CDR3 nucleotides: TGTGCCAGCAGCCAGCGCGGGCCCCCCGGCGCTTTCTTT. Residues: CASSQRGPPGAFF.

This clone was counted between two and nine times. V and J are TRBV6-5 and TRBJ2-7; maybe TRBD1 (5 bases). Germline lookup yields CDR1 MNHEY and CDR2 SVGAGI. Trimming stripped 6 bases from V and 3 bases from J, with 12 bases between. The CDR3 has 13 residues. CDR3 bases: TGTGCCAGCAGCCGATCCGACAGCTACGAGCAGTACTTC. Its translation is CASSRSDSYEQYF.